The source of this T cell receptor (beta chain) is a study of beta chain features in type 1 diabetes (dated by TCRdb to 2016 to 2018). With regard to the full study: No differences in mean age, gender distribution, total cell number or subset yield were found between patients and healthy donors. Naive and central memory subsets were obtained from all 30 or so donors, but regulatory and stem cell-like memory subsets were isolated from only 8 patients and roughly eight healthy donors. In the study, recently diagnosed type 1 diabetes patients and matched healthy donors were compared on the TCRB repertoires of their sorted circulating CD4+ T cell subsets. A total of around 110,000,000 sorted cells were examined across all samples, and RNA yield correlated strongly with the number of cells per subset.

The entire isolated RNA was reverse transcribed using the High Capacity cDNA Reverse Transcription Kit, and thus expressed TCRB transcripts were sequenced. Deep immunoSEQ sequencing was performed on naive, central memory and regulatory T cell samples, with an average of approximately 4 million total reads per sample. After sorted cells were lysed in RLT buffer, RNA was extracted with DNase-treated RNeasy Micro or Mini kits, with the choice depending on cell number. To prevent cross-contamination, every cell subset was processed on its own, while patient and healthy donor samples were processed together. The immunoSEQ multiplex PCR was used to amplify TCRB sequences from cDNA, yielding 87-bp fragments that span the CDR3 region. Amplicons were sequenced on the Illumina HiSeq platform. As for the authors' bioinformatics: Synthetic template baselines were used to correct PCR bias computationally, reads within Hamming distance 2 were collapsed, and singletons that could not be merged were discarded. By aligning reads against IMGT, V, D and J genes, CDR3 length, and insertions or deletions at six rearrangement sites were assigned. Within each subset, clonotype counts were normalized to sorted cell number, and only after that were true diversity and Gini coefficients computed with the tcR R package. Repertoire sharing was quantified using the overlap coefficient calculated on TCRB nucleotide sequences. As a proxy for the pre-selection repertoire, out-of-frame TCRB sequences from naive cells were analyzed. Held by TCRdb, this immuneACCESS table contains in-frame sequences only and omits some clones. Under half of the omission traces to an unresolved V gene where checked; the cause of the rest is unknown. Clone size and V and J calls were adopted from that table, with D and trimming inferred from the DNA. For this sample there are fewer than 350,000 clones; 15% appear just once. Clones ranked in the top ten supply 0.015% to 0.019% of the sample.

Spanning cysteine to phenylalanine, the CDR3 consists of 16 amino acids. Only CDR3 DNA remains: 48 bases, in frame from the first base. As encoded in the germline V gene, CDR1 is SGDLS while CDR2 is YYNGEE. Trimming removed 4 bases from V and 6 bases from J; the gene matches leave 12 bases unexplained. Overall results and qualifications from the work: A moderate but significant shortening of TCRB CDR3 length was observed in type 1 diabetes patients in all four CD4+ subsets. Naive, central memory and regulatory TCRB repertoires appeared to be more similar among patients than among healthy donors. Sequencing cDNA rather than genomic DNA could over-represent highly expressing activated cells, although activation and CD3 levels did not differ between groups. At VDJ recombination sites, type 1 diabetes patients had fewer insertions and more deleted nucleotides, which implies abnormalities in thymic rearrangement. Because small numbers of individuals were included in the HLA sub-analyses, any influence of HLA type on TCRB rearrangement was left unresolved. PCR may preferentially amplify shorter templates, but because patient and control samples were amplified and corrected together, any resulting skew would affect both groups equally.

Each donor gave one peripheral blood draw, approximately 110 mL on average, collected into heparinised tubes. Naive, central memory, regulatory and stem cell-like memory CD4+ T cells were sorted on a BD FACSAria II using a panel including CD45RO, CCR7, CD25, CD127, CD95 and CD27. Purity was above 95% for every sorted population. PBMCs were separated immediately by Lymphoprep density gradient centrifugation and were stained directly, without being cultured. Samples were stained and sorted in pairs, with one healthy donor and one patient per experiment, so that batch effects were minimized. This clone has more than one count but fewer than ten. The antigen this receptor binds is unknown. No much larger clonotype is one base removed from it; base qualities were not supplied.

The sequence derives from a young man with type 1 diabetes. In this chain, TRBV9 is recombined with TRBJ1-5, and 8 bases in between align with TRBD1. Sequencing used naive CD4+ T cells from blood. The sample's cell subset or site label is to be understood as: true naive CD4+ T cells. The CDR3 corresponds to CASSPHGQGGVQPQHF. The base sequence is TGTGCCAGCAGCCCCCACGGACAGGGTGGAGTTCAGCCCCAGCATTTT.